The source of this TCR beta chain is a study of blood T cell repertoires in COVID-19. On the study more broadly: Material from acute and convalescent COVID-19 was sourced from the United States, Italy and Spain.

Original data processing: Cell counts per sample came from amplifying reference gene primers. Produced via immunoSEQ multiplex PCR; TCRdb's table is partial and in-frame only. V and J calls and clone size are as listed in that table; D and trimming were resolved from the DNA. The table records some 360,000 clones, around 87% of them present only once. Per germline, CDR1 KGHSH and CDR2 LQKENI. V dropped 4 bases and J dropped 11; count of bases not matched to a gene: 6. The CDR3 consists of 14 residues. Enrolled during active infection, Seattle patients were then followed longitudinally. This clone was picked up one time.

Sequencing was done on a sample of peripheral blood. The rearrangement uses TRBV18 and TRBJ1-6; 9 bases align to TRBD1. The TCR sequence derives from an older woman with COVID-19, enrolled during active disease. The CDR3: CASSRTGQGTPLHF. CDR3 sequence (DNA): TGTGCCAGCTCACGCACGGGACAGGGAACACCCCTCCACTTT.